This T cell receptor beta chain was profiled in a study of T cell responses to AZD1222 COVID-19 vaccine. Study conclusions and caveats: Spike-specific TCR breadth and depth rose after two AZD1222 doses. Donors, mostly white British, included more females; clonal diversity was possibly underestimated.

For this clone: The antigen is not known.

Germline CDR1 reads SGHAT; CDR2 reads FQDESV (reference sequence). The CDR3 contains 14 residues. V was clipped by 10 bases and J by 5 bases; unmatched bases: 13. Sequencing was performed with immunoSEQ multiplex PCR; in TCRdb, only in-frame clones are kept and a portion is missing. The sample shows nearly 55,000 clones, around 92% of them seen only once. The V and J genes are TRBV11-1 and TRBJ2-5; TRBD1 matches at 7 bases. The specimen was peripheral blood, collected 28 days after the second AZD1222 dose. This TCR was sampled from an adult who received the AZD1222 COVID-19 vaccine. This CDR3 is CATKPRTGGETQYF. DNA for the CDR3: TGTGCCACCAAACCCCGGACAGGTGGGGAGACCCAGTACTTC. Using reference TRBV11-1 and TRBJ2-5 for the parts outside the CDR3, the full variable domain is EAEVAQSPRYKITEKSQAVAFWCDPISGHATLYWYRQILGQGPELLVQFQDESVVDDSQLPKDRFSAERLKGVDSTLKIQPAELGDSAMYLCATKPRTGGETQYFGPGTRLLVL.